This TCR beta chain was profiled in a study of shared clonotypes between healthy human individuals. Study findings and constraints: In this cohort, only blood was sampled, and tissue repertoires likely differ.

The assay was immunoSEQ multiplex PCR, and TCRdb's table has in-frame clones only and misses some. This table holds about 95,000 clones, roughly two thirds found once. The CDR3 sequence is 12 residues long. The germline CDR1 and CDR2 sequences are SNHLY and FYNNEI. What CD8 memory combined were CD45RO+ cells and CCR7-negative CD45RA+ TemRA cells. With regard to this clone: Its specificity is unknown.

The sequencing sample was made of memory CD8+ T cells sorted from blood. Indicated subset: CD45RO+ cells pooled with CCR7-negative TemRA cells. The chain has TRBV2 and TRBJ2-7; 8 bases match TRBD2. This receptor was taken from a man between 25 and 39 years old in good health. CDR3 region: CADIGTRNEQYF. The CDR3 DNA sequence: TGTGCAGATATCGGGACTAGAAACGAGCAGTACTTC.